The clone carrying this TCR beta chain was recorded only once. The source of the sample is a study of blood T cell repertoires in COVID-19. Patients at the Seattle site were enrolled during active infection and followed longitudinally. This table comes from immunoSEQ multiplex PCR, and its TCRdb copy is limited to in-frame clones, with some not included. The repertoire has roughly 200,000 clones, 75% to 85% of them found once; the top ten carry about 1.3%. There are 13 residues in the CDR3. Trimming left V 5 bases short and J 3 bases short, with 8 bases between. The sequencing input was peripheral blood. The sequence derives from a woman aged 25 to 39 with COVID-19, enrolled during active disease. The J gene is TRBJ2-1, the V gene TRBV12-3 or TRBV12-4; no clear D gene. CDR3 coding DNA: TGTGCCAGCAGTGCGAAAATCTACAATGAGCAGTTCTTC. The encoded protein is CASSAKIYNEQFF.